This is a list of T cell receptor beta chains from one sample in a study of PD-1 blockade in classical Hodgkin lymphoma. Clones were read by immunoSEQ multiplex PCR, and TCRdb kept only the in-frame ones, dropping some. The repertoire includes some 38,000 clones, over 60% of them detected once, and roughly 9.8% sits in the top ten. This specimen was peripheral blood mononuclear cells (PBMCs), taken at baseline. These receptors came from a human donor with classical Hodgkin lymphoma. The CDR3 runs from the conserved cysteine through the conserved F or W. Each record gives: J gene, clone size, D gene, V gene, CDR3 DNA, CDR3 protein. The D gene is left open where the match is weak. Only part of the rows carry a size: once, few, many, or a class if the clone is expanded.

TRBJ1-1 | . | . | TRBV7-2 | TGTGCCAGCAGCTCGGTTGGAGGACTGAACACTGAAGCTTTCTTT | CASSSVGGLNTEAFF
TRBJ2-7 | . | TRBD2 | TRBV19 | TGTGCCAGTAGTCCACAGGGACTAGCGGGAGACGAGCAGTACTTC | CASSPQGLAGDEQYF
TRBJ1-2 | . | . | TRBV5-4 | TGTGCCAGCAGCTTGGATCCGGGGAGTAGCTCTGGCTACACCTTC | CASSLDPGSSSGYTF
TRBJ2-4 | . | . | TRBV4-1 | TGCGCCAGCAGCCCATTGGGTCGGGGTCTCTTAGTCATTCAGTACTTC | CASSPLGRGLLVIQYF
TRBJ2-1 | . | TRBD2 | TRBV5-1 | TGCGCCAGCAGCTTGGTGGCGGGAGGGTTGGGGGATGAGCAGTTCTTC | CASSLVAGGLGDEQFF
TRBJ2-7 | many | . | TRBV5-6 | TGTGCCAGCAGCTCCTTATTCGGGAAGGAAGAGCAGTACTTC | CASSSLFGKEEQYF
TRBJ1-2 | . | TRBD1 | TRBV27 | TGTGCCAGCAGTCCCTCAATCATACAGGGGAACTATGGCTACACCTTC | CASSPSIIQGNYGYTF
TRBJ2-5 | . | TRBD2 | TRBV5-1 | TGCGCCAGCAGCTTGGCCGCGGGAGTGGAGACCCGGTACTTC | CASSLAAGVETRYF
TRBJ1-2 | few | TRBD1 | TRBV19 | TGTGCCAGTAGTAGGACAGGGGGCGTACCGGGCTACACCTTC | CASSRTGGVPGYTF
TRBJ1-1 | once | TRBD1 | TRBV6-5 | TGTGCCAGCAGTCTCAGGACAGGGGGGAACACTGAAGCTTTCTTT | CASSLRTGGNTEAFF
TRBJ2-7 | . | TRBD2 | TRBV6-6 | TGTGCCAGCAGTTACGCCCTAGCGGACACCTACGAGCAGTACTTC | CASSYALADTYEQYF
TRBJ2-4 | . | . | TRBV25-1 | TGTGCCAGCAGTGAGGCAGGGACCAAAAACATTCAGTACTTC | CASSEAGTKNIQYF
TRBJ2-2 | . | . | TRBV7-9 | TGTGCCAGCAACAACCTGGGGCAGGGTAGGACCGGGGAGCTGTTTTTT | CASNNLGQGRTGELFF
TRBJ2-5 | . | TRBD1 | TRBV9 | TGTGCCAGCAGCGGACAGGGTCTCCTCCAAGAGACCCAGTACTTC | CASSGQGLLQETQYF
TRBJ2-1 | . | TRBD2 | TRBV27 | TGTGCCAGCAGTTCCTCGTTAGCGGGAGGGGTCTACAATGAGCAGTTCTTC | CASSSSLAGGVYNEQFF
TRBJ2-7 | . | TRBD1 | TRBV2 | TGTGCCAGCAGTGGTTGGGACAGGCAAATTTACGAGCAGTACTTC | CASSGWDRQIYEQYF
TRBJ2-7 | . | . | TRBV29-1 | TGCAGCGTTGAGGAGGCGAGGGGGTACGAGCAGTACTTC | CSVEEARGYEQYF
TRBJ2-1 | . | TRBD2 | TRBV19 | TGTGCCAGTAGTATTTTCGGGGAGGGCTACAATGAGCAGTTCTTC | CASSIFGEGYNEQFF
TRBJ2-1 | . | . | TRBV4-3 | TGCGCCAGCAGCCAAGATCACCCCATGGGTCGTTACAATGAGCAGTTCTTC | CASSQDHPMGRYNEQFF
TRBJ2-2 | . | . | TRBV7-2 | TGTGCCAGCAGCTTAGAAGCCTTCTACACCGGGGAGCTGTTTTTT | CASSLEAFYTGELFF
TRBJ2-3 | once | TRBD2 | TRBV5-1 | TGCGCCAGCAGCTTGGCCGGCTCCAGCGGGAATATAGATACGCAGTATTTT | CASSLAGSSGNIDTQYF
TRBJ2-1 | few | TRBD1 | TRBV15 | TGTGCCACCAGCAGCGCAAAAAGCCTCCGGGACAGGGATCTCAATGAGCAGTTCTTC | CATSSAKSLRDRDLNEQFF
TRBJ2-7 | . | TRBD2 | TRBV7-2 | TGTGCCAGCAGCTTAAGGGGTAGCGGGAGGGTCCCCGAGCAGTACTTC | CASSLRGSGRVPEQYF
TRBJ2-2 | . | . | TRBV6-1 | TGTGCCAGCACGGCTACCCCGGGCACCGGGGAGCTGTTTTTT | CASTATPGTGELFF
TRBJ1-3 | . | . | TRBV11-3 | TGTGCCAGCAGCTTAATTCCGGGACGGGGAAACACCATATATTTT | CASSLIPGRGNTIYF
TRBJ2-1 | . | . | TRBV14 | TGTGCCAGCAGCCAAGATTTAGGCTGGAGCCATGAGCAGTTCTTC | CASSQDLGWSHEQFF
TRBJ1-4 | . | TRBD1 | TRBV7-7 | TGTGCTAGCAGCCCCGGGACAGGGCCCGAAAAACTGTTTTTT | CASSPGTGPEKLFF
TRBJ1-2 | . | . | TRBV6-6 | TGTGCCAGCAGAAACGCAGGGAACTATGGCTACACCTTC | CASRNAGNYGYTF
TRBJ2-2 | once | . | TRBV27 | TGTGCCAGCAGTTTATCGCAGGGGCAGGCTAGCACCGGGGAGCTGTTTTTT | CASSLSQGQASTGELFF
TRBJ2-1 | . | TRBD2 | TRBV7-2 | TGTGCCAGCAGCCCGGGGGTTAGCGGGAGGGCCAGGTACAATGAGCAGTTCTTC | CASSPGVSGRARYNEQFF
TRBJ2-7 | . | . | TRBV5-6 | TGTGCCAGCAGACCTACAGGGCCTTTTTACGAGCAGTACTTC | CASRPTGPFYEQYF
TRBJ1-4 | . | . | TRBV4-1 | TGCGCCAGCAGCCAAGATGGGGGAGCCCAGGGTTGGGAAAAACTGTTTTTT | CASSQDGGAQGWEKLFF
TRBJ2-1 | . | TRBD2 | TRBV6-6 | TGTGCCAGCAGTTACGGCGGGAGCGCCTACAATGAGCAGTTCTTC | CASSYGGSAYNEQFF
TRBJ2-7 | few | . | TRBV6-5 | TGTGCCACGCGTTTTGGGCTAGCGTTCTACGAGCAGTACTTC | CATRFGLAFYEQYF
TRBJ1-1 | . | . | TRBV2 | TGTGCCAGTAACAGGGTAAACACTGAAGCTTTCTTT | CASNRVNTEAFF
TRBJ2-1 | . | TRBD2 | TRBV6-4 | TGTGCCAGCAGTTCTCTAGCGGGCTCCTACAATGAGCAGTTCTTC | CASSSLAGSYNEQFF
TRBJ2-4 | few | . | TRBV19 | TGTGCCAGTGGCGGTTCGTTATTCAAAAACATTCAGTACTTC | CASGGSLFKNIQYF
TRBJ1-1 | . | . | TRBV11-2 | TGTGCCAGCAGCTTTAGGAGGATGAACACTGAAGCTTTCTTT | CASSFRRMNTEAFF
TRBJ2-5 | . | . | TRBV9 | TGTGCCAGCAGCGTATCACTGTCGGGGGAGACCCAGTACTTC | CASSVSLSGETQYF
TRBJ2-1 | . | TRBD1 | TRBV7-8 | TGTGCCAGCAGCCAAGACAGGGGGGGTAGGAATGAGCAGTTCTTC | CASSQDRGGRNEQFF
TRBJ1-5 | . | . | TRBV7-3 | TGTGCCAGCAGCTTAGGCCCCAATCAGCCCCAGCATTTT | CASSLGPNQPQHF
TRBJ1-4 | few | . | TRBV18 | TGTGCCAGCTCATCACCGAGGATACAGGGAGGCAAACTGTTTTTT | CASSSPRIQGGKLFF
TRBJ2-1 | . | TRBD2 | TRBV11-3 | TGTGCCAGCAGCCCGACTAGCGGGATAATAAATGAGCAGTTCTTC | CASSPTSGIINEQFF
TRBJ1-5 | . | . | TRBV21-1 | TGTGCCAGCAGCAATAGAGGGACAGCGAGCAATCAGCCCCAGCATTTT | CASSNRGTASNQPQHF
TRBJ1-2 | . | . | TRBV7-3 | TGTGCCAGCAGCTCCGGGCCAGGATATGGCTACACCTTC | CASSSGPGYGYTF
TRBJ2-1 | . | TRBD2 | TRBV7-2 | TGTGCCAGCGCCAGCGGGAGTCTAAAAAATGAGCAGTTCTTC | CASASGSLKNEQFF
TRBJ2-1 | . | . | TRBV19 | TGTGCCAGTAGTATTAGAAGGGATACCTACAATGAGCAGTTCTTC | CASSIRRDTYNEQFF